This T cell receptor beta chain was observed in a study of blood T cells in healthy people across ages. V gave up 4 bases and J gave up 6 bases, with 22 bases separating them. Germline values: CDR1 SGHRS, CDR2 YFSETQ. This CDR3 contains 16 residues. Study results and caveats: Roughly linear age-related decline in beta diversity appeared, significant by age 40. PBMCs that were unsorted prevented a conclusive naive versus antigen-experienced comparison.

Details on this clonotype: Its antigen is not identified.

Next came a second PCR, run for roughly 6 to 11 cycles, which used a sample-barcoded 5' primer along with a J-beta primer mix. Every cDNA molecule bore a tag from a template-switch adaptor containing 12 random nucleotides. TCRdb re-called the 5' RACE reads through MiXCR, storing one row per CDR3 protein. The table has about 1.6 million distinct CDR3 sequences, roughly 30% seen once. Sequencing used blood. The rearrangement links TRBV5-1 to TRBJ1-2; D is perhaps TRBD1 (5 bases). The origin of this receptor is a woman aged 30 to 39 in good health. The CDR3 region has the DNA TGCGCCAGCAGCCAGACCGGGGCACGAGAGCTTAATGGCTACACCTTC. Its translation is CASSQTGARELNGYTF.